The clone carrying this T cell receptor (beta chain) was seen a few times. Clones were read by immunoSEQ multiplex PCR, and TCRdb kept only the in-frame ones, dropping some. The profile shows 200,000 to 250,000 clones, more than 85% of them singletons. This sample is part of a study of blood T cell repertoires in COVID-19. Across the whole study: The United States, Italy and Spain were the sources of the acute and convalescent COVID-19 samples.

CDR1 is SGHNT and CDR2 is YYREEE in the germline V gene (reference sequence). Between the trimmed V and J ends, which lost 0 bases and 6 bases, there was a span of 13 bases. The CDR3 is 15 residues long. The clonotype was recovered from a man between 60 and 70 years old with acute or convalescent COVID-19. Sequencing was performed on peripheral blood. The genes are TRBV5-4 and TRBJ2-1, with D maybe TRBD2 (6 bases). The CDR3 bases are TGTGCCAGCAGCTTGGGCAGCGGGCGCTTCAATGAGCAGTTCTTC. This sequence encodes CASSLGSGRFNEQFF.